Below, 8 T cell receptor beta chains from the same sample are listed, as sequenced in a study of shared clonotypes between healthy human individuals. The data were produced by immunoSEQ multiplex PCR, yet TCRdb's version contains in-frame clones alone and is incomplete. The table has approximately 980,000 clones, 70% to 85% seen once. The sequenced sample was memory CD4+ T cells sorted from blood. The subset was: CD45RA-negative fraction. These receptors were taken from a man aged 18 to 30 in good health.

The V and J genes are TRBV7-2 and TRBJ1-6; D ambiguous. Germline CDR1 SGHTA, CDR2 FQGNSA. The germline V and J ends were trimmed by 3 bases and 14 bases, with 17 bases remaining between them. This CDR3 is 14 amino acids long. Written as DNA, the CDR3 is TGTGCCAGCAGCTTTTCCGGGCCCTCAGGTTCCCTCCACTTT. Amino acid sequence: CASSFSGPSGSLHF. Looking up the rest from reference TRBV7-2 and TRBJ1-6 gives the full variable domain: GAGVSQSPSNKVTEKGKDVELRCDPISGHTALYWYRQSLGQGLEFLIYFQGNSAPDKSGLPSDRFSAERTGGSVSTLTIQRTQQEDSAVYLCASSFSGPSGSLHFGNGTRLTVT.

The chain carries TRBV4-3 and TRBJ2-7; 15 nucleotides match TRBD2. The junction had 7 bases not matched to a gene; V was cut back by 3 bases and J by 4 bases. The germline V gene has CDR1 LGHNA and CDR2 YSLEER. This CDR3 has 17 amino acids. The CDR3 is CASSHRGTSGRKYEQYF. In DNA, the CDR3 is TGCGCCAGCAGCCACCGGGGGACTAGCGGGAGGAAGTACGAGCAGTACTTC.

The V gene is TRBV11-2, the J gene TRBJ1-6; the D is unclear. The CDR3 is 13 residues long. The V gene lost 3 bases and the J gene lost 15 bases, with 15 bases spanning the gap. Germline V gene data show CDR1 as SGHAT and CDR2 as FQNNGV. CDR3 amino acids: CASSFRGGFGLHF. The CDR3 nucleotides are TGTGCCAGCAGCTTCCGCGGTGGCTTTGGCCTCCACTTT.

This chain links TRBV7-8 with TRBJ2-5; TRBD2 might be the D (5 bases). The V end was cut by 5 bases, the J end by 2 bases, with 15 bases between. CDR3 size: 15 residues. Looked up from germline, CDR1 is SGHVS and CDR2 is FQNEAQ. DNA for the CDR3: TGTGCCAGCAGCGCCCGGGAACTGGTACAAGAGACCCAGTACTTC. It specifies CASSARELVQETQYF.

This clone was seen a handful of times. V usage is TRBV5-4 and J usage is TRBJ1-1, with 7 nucleotides matching TRBD1. The J segment lost 5 bases and the V segment lost 4 bases, leaving 8 bases of the junction unmatched. The CDR3 is 14 residues long. CDR1 and CDR2 (germline): SGHNT, YYREEE (reference sequence). The CDR3 region has the DNA TGTGCCAGCAGCCAGAAGACAGGGATAACTGAAGCTTTCTTT. It translates to CASSQKTGITEAFF.

Turning to this clone: This specimen includes other DNA sequences encoding the same CDR3. The V gene is TRBV5-4, the J gene TRBJ2-2; 7 bases agree with TRBD1. This CDR3 region has 16 residues. V lost 0 bases and J lost 0; bases outside the gene matches: 2. Looked up from germline, CDR1 is SGHNT and CDR2 is YYREEE (reference sequence). CDR3 protein: CASSLAGTANTGELFF. CDR3 coding DNA: TGTGCCAGCAGCTTGGCGGGGACAGCGAACACCGGGGAGCTGTTTTTT.

This clone was recorded only once. The chain has TRBV7-9 and TRBJ2-3; no clear D. The CDR3 has 13 residues. V dropped 5 bases and J dropped 2 bases, with 8 bases sitting between them. Germline V lookup: CDR1 SEHNR, CDR2 FQNEAQ (reference sequence). The CDR3 loop reads CASSQDPTDTQYF. In DNA, the CDR3 is TGTGCCAGCAGCCAAGACCCCACAGATACGCAGTATTTT.

The chain employs TRBV6-1 and TRBJ1-2; D unresolved. The CDR3 covers 15 residues. Looked up from germline, CDR1 is MNHNS and CDR2 is SASEGT. The V end lost 4 bases, the J end lost 4 bases, and 16 bases lay between the germline ends. The CDR3 coding sequence is TGTGCCAGCAGTGTCGGCCAGTTTTCTTTCTATGGCTACACCTTC. Protein sequence: CASSVGQFSFYGYTF.